This T cell receptor (beta chain) was recovered during a study of shared clonotypes between healthy human individuals. Naive CD8 cells lacked CD45RO, underwent positive selection for CCR7 and left out terminally differentiated effector memory CD45RA+ cells. The protocol was immunoSEQ multiplex PCR, while the TCRdb copy is restricted to in-frame clones and leaves out a portion. The table has hundreds of thousands of clones, 90% to 95% seen once. The CDR3 consists of 11 residues. Germline V gives CDR1 SEHNR, CDR2 FQNEAQ (reference sequence). V was cut by 8 bases and J by 4 bases, with 9 bases left in between.

The chain couples TRBV7-9 to TRBJ2-7; D is uncertain. The specimen sequenced was naive CD8+ T cells sorted from blood. The clonotype originates from a young man in good health. The CDR3 sequence is CASVGSYEQYF. The CDR3 DNA sequence: TGTGCCAGCGTGGGAAGTTACGAGCAGTACTTC.